A selection of T cell receptor beta chains follows, all from one sample in a study of response to subunit inactivated influenza vaccine. MiXCR was run by TCRdb on the RT-PCR reads, yielding one entry per CDR3 protein. Among about 650,000 distinct CDR3 sequences, 15% to 19% were seen once, and the ten largest hold 9.5% to 13%. The source was PBMCs from blood, collected less than 13 days after vaccination. The receptors were gathered from a man aged 50-59 years who received an inactivated influenza vaccine. Each CDR3 is given without its conserved first and last residue.

v_gene: TRBV4-2; j_gene: TRBJ2-7; CDR3aa: ASSPLGTTSYEQY
v_gene: TRBV18; j_gene: TRBJ2-7; CDR3aa: ASSPLLAGNYEQY
v_gene: TRBV28; j_gene: TRBJ2-7; CDR3aa: ASSDPGGDEQY
v_gene: TRBV7-2; j_gene: TRBJ2-3; CDR3aa: ASGSSGGAADTQY
v_gene: TRBV5-1; j_gene: TRBJ2-7; CDR3aa: ASRLLTGSATYEQY
v_gene: TRBV12-3/TRBV12-4; j_gene: TRBJ2-5; CDR3aa: ASSLTGGFQETQY
v_gene: TRBV7-6; j_gene: TRBJ2-5; CDR3aa: ASSLNRETSEETQY
v_gene: TRBV7-8; j_gene: TRBJ1-3; CDR3aa: ASRSHRGNTIY
v_gene: TRBV5-1; j_gene: TRBJ2-1; CDR3aa: ASRQGAYSYNEQF
v_gene: TRBV5-1; j_gene: TRBJ1-3; CDR3aa: ASSETGYSGNTIY
v_gene: TRBV9; j_gene: TRBJ2-3; CDR3aa: ASRYSTDTQY
v_gene: TRBV4-2; j_gene: TRBJ1-1; CDR3aa: ASSPEEGNTEAF
v_gene: TRBV11-1; j_gene: TRBJ2-5; CDR3aa: ASSSRTGEETQY
v_gene: TRBV6-1; j_gene: TRBJ1-5; CDR3aa: ASRRDGTNQPQH
v_gene: TRBV6-5; j_gene: TRBJ2-5; CDR3aa: ASSYSGGRETQY
v_gene: TRBV15; j_gene: TRBJ1-2; CDR3aa: ATSGPGQPRDGYT
v_gene: TRBV7-9; j_gene: TRBJ2-7; CDR3aa: ASSQGQGRTYEQY
v_gene: TRBV9; j_gene: TRBJ2-7; CDR3aa: ASSAGGQGAYEQY
v_gene: TRBV7-2; j_gene: TRBJ2-1; CDR3aa: ASSPQGTPLGDEQF